This passage covers 25 T cell receptor beta chains from one sample sequenced in a study of T-cell reconstitution after alpha-beta-depleted transplantation in children. As it was prepared, the TCRbeta library received unique molecular identifiers. TCRdb analysed the PCR reads with MiXCR anew, one entry per CDR3 protein. The sample carries some 440,000 distinct CDR3 sequences, roughly 15% recorded once. The sequences come from PBMCs, mostly from graft donor cells, collected 360 days after TCRalphabeta/CD19-depleted stem cell transplant. The source is a boy younger than two who had a stem cell transplant for Wiskott-Aldrich syndrome, so the T cells may come from the graft donor.

V usage is TRBV7-6 and J usage is TRBJ2-2; D not certain. The germline gives CDR1 SGHVS, CDR2 FNYEAQ. This CDR3 is 15 amino acids long. The V end lost 2 bases, the J end lost 3 bases, and 10 bases lay between the germline ends. CDR3 sequence: CASSLQNWDTGELFF. The CDR3 coding sequence is TGTGCCAGCAGCTTACAGAATTGGGACACCGGGGAGCTGTTTTTT.

This clonotype turned up a few times. The V and J genes are TRBV24-1 and TRBJ2-2, with D perhaps matching TRBD1 (6 bases). This CDR3 contains 15 residues. Trimming cost V 3 bases and J 1 base, with 8 bases left between them. Germline CDR1 reads KGHDR; CDR2 reads SFDVKD. The CDR3 nucleotides read TGTGCCACCAGTGATACAGGGCTGAACACCGGGGAGCTGTTTTTT. This sequence encodes CATSDTGLNTGELFF.

The chain recombines TRBV10-2 with TRBJ2-7; D is undetermined. The V gene's germline CDR1 is WSHSY and CDR2 SAAADI. The V end lost 7 bases, the J end lost 0 bases, and 13 bases lay between the germline ends. The length of the CDR3 is 14 residues. As DNA, the CDR3 is TGCGCCAGCATTGCCAGGCCGAGCTCCTACGAGCAGTACTTC. Protein: CASIARPSSYEQYF.

Here the CDR3 DNA reads TGCAAACCCTTCGACGCGGGCTCCTACAATGAGCAGTTCTTC. It is translated as CKPFDAGSYNEQFF. V and J are TRBV29-1 and TRBJ2-1; maybe TRBD2 (5 bases). Germline values: CDR1 SQVTM, CDR2 ANQGSEA. The CDR3 is made up of 14 amino acids.

This clonotype has more than one count but fewer than ten. This rearrangement joins TRBV29-1 to TRBJ2-6, with 9 bases aligning to TRBD2. This CDR3 comprises 20 residues. Germline V gene sequence: CDR1 SQVTM, CDR2 ANQGSEA. V shed 7 bases and J 0 bases; nucleotides not matched to a gene: 19. The CDR3 DNA is TGCAGCGCTTCTCTTGGGACTAGCTTAACTCAACGCTCTGGGGCCAACGTCCTGACTTTC. Its translation is CSASLGTSLTQRSGANVLTF.

This clonotype has a handful of counts. The chain is built from TRBV24-1 and TRBJ2-7; no firm D call. Germline-derived CDR1 and CDR2 are KGHDR and SFDVKD. V lost 3 bases, J lost 2 bases, and 16 bases lay in between. The CDR3 covers 16 residues. The CDR3 DNA is TGTGCCACCAGTGATCCCCGGGCCCCGCTTCCCTACGAGCAGTACTTC. Translating gives CATSDPRAPLPYEQYF.

This clonotype turned up a few times. The chain combines TRBV7-8 with TRBJ2-5, with a weak D call TRBD1 (5 bases). Germline V gene lookup returns CDR1 SGHVS and CDR2 FQNEAQ. There are 17 residues in the CDR3. V lost 0 bases to trimming and J lost 1 base, with 15 bases between them. Here the CDR3 DNA reads TGTGCCAGCAGCTTAGCGATACTACAGGTTTTCCAAGAGACCCAGTACTTC. It codes for CASSLAILQVFQETQYF.

About this clonotype itself: The germline gene is not matched at one end of the junction; a read error may be the cause. The chain links TRBV15 to TRBJ2-4, with 9 bases fitting TRBD1. CDR1 LNHNV and CDR2 YYDKDF come from the germline V gene (reference sequence). The CDR3 runs to 13 residues. The DNA for the CDR3 is TGTGCCACTAGCAGAGATCCCTCCGGGACAGGGTGCTTC. Its translation: CATSRDPSGTGCF.

This clonotype was picked up a small number of times. V is TRBV10-3 and J is TRBJ2-4; D uncertain. V was trimmed by 2 bases and J by 3 bases, leaving 2 bases between them. This CDR3 is built from 12 residues. Germline V gene data show CDR1 as ENHRY and CDR2 as SYGVKD. The CDR3 spells CAISEVKNIQYF. The CDR3 nucleotides are TGTGCCATCAGTGAGGTCAAAAACATTCAGTACTTC.

This clonotype was found a few times. The V and J genes are TRBV7-2 and TRBJ2-7; D is undetermined. CDR1 is SGHTA, CDR2 FQGNSA, per germline. V was pared by 2 bases and J by 0 bases, with 11 bases between. The CDR3 runs to 15 residues. The CDR3 spells CASSLLGLSSYEQYF. CDR3 sequence (DNA): TGTGCCAGCAGCTTATTGGGGTTGAGCTCCTACGAGCAGTACTTC.

A few counts support this clonotype. The chain employs TRBV4-3 and TRBJ2-3; 8 positions match TRBD2. The J segment lost 1 base and the V segment lost 1 base, leaving 7 bases of the junction unmatched. Looked up from germline, CDR1 is LGHNA and CDR2 is YSLEER. The CDR3 has 17 residues. The CDR3 nucleotides read TGCGCCAGCAGCCAAGGCGTGATGACTAGCGGCACAGATACGCAGTATTTT. Protein sequence: CASSQGVMTSGTDTQYF.

The chain couples TRBV20-1 to TRBJ1-5, with D maybe TRBD1 (6 bases). Trimming took off 6 bases at V and 0 bases at J, with 12 bases between the two ends. CDR1 is DFQATT, CDR2 SNEGSKA, per germline (reference sequence). The CDR3 sequence is 14 residues long. In nucleotides, the CDR3 is TGCAGTGCCAGGGACATCTATAGCAATCAGCCCCAGCATTTT. As protein: CSARDIYSNQPQHF.

There are many counts of this clonotype. The J gene is TRBJ2-5, the V gene TRBV10-3; D is ambiguous. The CDR3 is made up of 12 amino acids. The germline gives CDR1 ENHRY, CDR2 SYGVKD. Trimming cost V 4 bases and J 1 base, with 4 bases left between them. This CDR3 is CAISGGQETQYF. CDR3 DNA: TGTGCCATCAGTGGGGGCCAAGAGACCCAGTACTTC.

This chain uses TRBV4-1 with TRBJ2-7, with TRBD2 matching over 7 bases. Germline V CDR1 and CDR2: MGHRA, YSYEKL. With V trimmed by 3 bases and J by 0 bases, 5 bases remained unmatched. This CDR3 is 15 amino acids long. CDR3 region: CASSQWGGSSYEQYF. DNA of the CDR3: TGCGCCAGCAGCCAGTGGGGGGGGAGCTCCTACGAGCAGTACTTC.

The chain recombines TRBV4-1 with TRBJ2-3; 7 bases are a match to TRBD2. The V gene end was trimmed by 1 base and the J gene end by 2 bases; junction bases not matched to a gene: 9. The CDR3 sequence is 17 residues long. CDR1 MGHRA and CDR2 YSYEKL come from the germline V gene. Here the CDR3 DNA reads TGCGCCAGCAGCCAAGGGAGCGGGGTCTCGCCCACAGATACGCAGTATTTT. This translates into CASSQGSGVSPTDTQYF.

This clonotype was counted many times. This chain uses TRBV5-1 with TRBJ2-5; D gene unclear. The germline gives CDR1 SGHRS, CDR2 YFSETQ. The length of the CDR3 is 14 residues. V lost 0 bases and J lost 1, with 7 bases in between. CDR3: CASSLGLLQETQYF. Here the CDR3 DNA reads TGCGCCAGCAGCTTGGGACTCCTCCAAGAGACCCAGTACTTC. The full variable domain, rest sourced from reference TRBV5-1 and TRBJ2-5, is KAGVTQTPRYLIKTRGQQVTLSCSPISGHRSVSWYQQTPGQGLQFLFEYFSETQRNKGNFPGRFSGRQFSNSRSEMNVSTLELGDSALYLCASSLGLLQETQYFGPGTRLLVL.

This clonotype turned up a few times. The chain links TRBV29-1 to TRBJ2-7, with 8 bases aligning to TRBD1. V shed 4 bases, J shed 2 bases, and the junction held 7 bases outside the gene matches. The CDR3 runs 14 residues. Germline-derived CDR1 and CDR2 are SQVTM and ANQGSEA. Here the CDR3 reads CSVGWTGITYEQYF. The CDR3 DNA reads as TGCAGCGTTGGCTGGACAGGGATAACCTACGAGCAGTACTTC.

The gene calls are TRBV4-2 and TRBJ2-3, with D possibly TRBD2 on 6 matching bases. The CDR3 has 15 amino acids. Trimming took off 6 bases at V and 6 bases at J, with 19 bases between the two ends. Germline V gene data show CDR1 as LGHNA and CDR2 as YNFKEQ. The CDR3 protein is CASRPSGVHEDTQYF. The CDR3 DNA reads as TGTGCCAGCAGACCATCGGGGGTGCACGAGGATACGCAGTATTTT.

The DNA of the CDR3 is TGCGCCAGCAGCTTTGGGACAGGGCCACAAGAGACCCAGTACTTC. Its translation is CASSFGTGPQETQYF. V usage is TRBV5-1 and J usage is TRBJ2-5; 9 bases align to TRBD1. Germline trimming cut 2 bases from V and 2 bases from J; bases unmatched to any gene: 4. CDR3 length equals 15 residues. Germline V gives CDR1 SGHRS, CDR2 YFSETQ.

J is TRBJ2-5 and V is TRBV27; D not resolved. The V gene lost 4 bases and the J gene lost 4 bases, with 10 bases spanning the gap. This CDR3 has 13 residues. Germline CDR1 is MNHEY and CDR2 is SMNVEV (reference sequence). The CDR3 is CASSYLSTETQYF. The CDR3 DNA is TGTGCCAGCAGTTACCTATCGACAGAGACCCAGTACTTC.

This clonotype occurred a few times. V and J are TRBV3-1 and TRBJ2-5; 7 bases align to TRBD1. V dropped 2 bases and J dropped 3; count of bases not matched to a gene: 12. CDR3 size: 17 residues. Per germline, CDR1 LGHDT and CDR2 YNNKEL (reference sequence). The CDR3 DNA is TGTGCCAGCAGCCAATTCAAATTGGGACAGTGGGAAGAGACCCAGTACTTC. It specifies CASSQFKLGQWEETQYF.

This clonotype was counted only a few times. The genes are TRBV5-1 and TRBJ1-1; D perhaps matches TRBD1 (5 bases). There are 15 residues in the CDR3. V was clipped by 3 bases and J by 1 base, with 13 bases between them. Germline CDR1 reads SGHRS; CDR2 reads YFSETQ. The CDR3 sequence is CASSSVGHSNTEAFF. CDR3 DNA: TGCGCCAGCAGCTCGGTGGGGCATTCGAACACTGAAGCTTTCTTT.

This chain connects TRBV27 to TRBJ1-5, with D perhaps TRBD1 (6 bases). The CDR3 contains 14 residues. CDR1 and CDR2 from the germline V gene are MNHEY and SMNVEV (reference sequence). V lost 5 bases, J lost 6 bases, and 14 bases lay in between. CDR3 coding DNA: TGTGCCAGCAGTCCGAACAGGGTCGGTCAGCCCCAGCATTTT. Amino acid sequence: CASSPNRVGQPQHF.

The chain recombines TRBV4-3 with TRBJ2-3, with 10 bases lining up with TRBD2. The CDR3 is made up of 14 amino acids. CDR1 and CDR2 (germline): LGHNA, YSLEER. The V gene end was trimmed by 8 bases and the J gene end by 2 bases; junction bases not matched to a gene: 4. The CDR3 region has the DNA TGCGCCAGCTCTAGCGGGAGTCACACAGATACGCAGTATTTT. It yields the protein CASSSGSHTDTQYF.

This clonotype was observed many times. The chain is built from TRBV2 and TRBJ2-1; D is ambiguous. The germline gives CDR1 SNHLY, CDR2 FYNNEI. The CDR3 runs to 18 residues. Trimming shortened V by 3 bases and J by 4 bases, and 22 bases separated the two germline ends. CDR3 nucleotide sequence: TGTGCCAGCAGTGAGAGAAGGACGAATCCGTCGCTTTACAATGAGCAGTTCTTC. Encoded protein: CASSERRTNPSLYNEQFF.